The 29 T cell receptor beta chains presented below share a single source sample, sequenced in a study of cytomegalovirus exposure and HLA in healthy donors. Researchers ran the PCR with 60 Vbeta and 13 Jbeta primers. The assay was immunoSEQ multiplex PCR, and TCRdb's table has in-frame clones only and misses some. The table has about 160,000 clones, 60% to 75% seen once; the top ten hold about 2.7%. Sequencing used PBMCs. The receptors shown here come from a woman aged 45-60 years in good health and CMV-seropositive.

The rearrangement uses TRBV2 and TRBJ1-5, with D perhaps matching TRBD1 (5 bases). Trimming took off 1 base at V and 6 bases at J, with 13 bases between the two ends. This CDR3 is built from 15 residues. Germline V gene lookup returns CDR1 SNHLY and CDR2 FYNNEI. Here the CDR3 DNA reads TGTGCCAGCAGTGAAGGTTTCCTTCAGGGTCAGCCCCAGCATTTT. It translates to CASSEGFLQGQPQHF. Full variable domain (missing parts from reference TRBV2 and TRBJ1-5): EPEVTQTPSHQVTQMGQEVILRCVPISNHLYFYWYRQILGQKVEFLVSFYNNEISEKSEIFDDQFSVERPDGSNFTLKIRSTKLEDSAMYFCASSEGFLQGQPQHFGDGTRLSIL.

This clone was seen only once. The chain has TRBV7-2 and TRBJ1-1, with D possibly TRBD1 on 6 matching bases. The germline V and J ends were trimmed by 4 bases and 6 bases, with 12 bases remaining between them. This CDR3 region has 13 residues. Germline CDR1 and CDR2: SGHTA and FQGNSA. CDR3 loop: CASSSQGWAEAFF. The CDR3 DNA follows: TGTGCCAGCAGCTCACAGGGTTGGGCTGAAGCTTTCTTT. The variable domain in full, with the rest retrieved from reference TRBV7-2 and TRBJ1-1, is GAGVSQSPSNKVTEKGKDVELRCDPISGHTALYWYRQSLGQGLEFLIYFQGNSAPDKSGLPSDRFSAERTGGSVSTLTIQRTQQEDSAVYLCASSSQGWAEAFFGQGTRLTVV.

The gene calls are TRBV7-2 and TRBJ1-1; the match to TRBD1 covers 7 bases. The germline CDR1 and CDR2 sequences are SGHTA and FQGNSA. This CDR3 is built from 15 residues. V shed 5 bases and J 1 base; nucleotides not matched to a gene: 7. The CDR3 sequence: CASSRQGSTNTEAFF. Written as DNA, the CDR3 is TGTGCCAGCAGCAGACAGGGAAGTACGAACACTGAAGCTTTCTTT.

V and J are TRBV4-1 and TRBJ1-2; no reliable D call. The CDR3 covers 13 residues. The V and J ends lost 5 bases and 4 bases respectively, with 11 bases between them. CDR1 is MGHRA and CDR2 is YSYEKL in the germline V gene. CDR3 in amino acids: CASSWRDTYGYTF. Written as DNA, the CDR3 is TGCGCCAGCAGCTGGAGGGATACCTATGGCTACACCTTC.

This chain uses TRBV5-3 with TRBJ2-3, with 10 nucleotides matching TRBD2. Being an ORF, TRBV5-3 has a function that is uncertain. This CDR3 is 17 amino acids long. Trimming took 5 bases from V and 2 from J; bases not matched to a gene: 11. CDR3 sequence (DNA): TGTGCCAGAAGTCTTCGTAAACTAGCGGGGATCACAGATACGCAGTATTTT. It specifies CARSLRKLAGITDTQYF.

The genes are TRBV5-1 and TRBJ1-1; D is undetermined. CDR1 and CDR2 (germline): SGHRS, YFSETQ. The CDR3 length is 15 residues. V lost 6 bases, J lost 5 bases, and 20 bases lay in between. The CDR3 sequence: CASNPNGGERTEAFF. The CDR3, as DNA: TGCGCCAGCAACCCAAACGGCGGGGAACGGACTGAAGCTTTCTTT.

To note about this clone: The junction differs from germline at one of its ends, possibly a read error. J is TRBJ1-6 and V is TRBV7-9, with TRBD1 matching over 11 bases. Per the germline V gene, CDR1 is SEHNR and CDR2 is FQNEAQ (reference sequence). This CDR3 is 16 amino acids long. CDR3 coding DNA: TGTTCCAGCAGCATTGCGCCGGGACAGGGGGAATCACCCCTCCACTTT. Amino acid sequence: CSSSIAPGQGESPLHF.

This clone is a singleton in its sample. The chain joins TRBV10-3 to TRBJ1-1; 8 bases align to TRBD1. Germline CDR1 reads ENHRY; CDR2 reads SYGVKD. The junction had 10 bases not matched to a gene; V was cut back by 6 bases and J by 1 base. CDR3 size: 16 residues. This CDR3 reads CAIRHGQGLTNTEAFF. DNA of the CDR3: TGTGCCATCAGACATGGACAGGGATTAACGAACACTGAAGCTTTCTTT.

This chain uses TRBV9 with TRBJ2-4; D unresolved. Germline V gives CDR1 SGDLS, CDR2 YYNGEE. This CDR3 is built from 13 residues. The V end was cut by 7 bases, the J end by 7 bases, with 15 bases between. The chain's CDR3 is CASSNQFQNIQYF. CDR3 bases: TGTGCCAGCTCCAACCAATTCCAGAACATTCAGTACTTC.

This clone occurred a few times. This chain uses TRBV6-6 with TRBJ2-1; D is possibly TRBD1 (6 bases). V lost 6 bases, J lost 4 bases, and 10 bases lay in between. Germline V gives CDR1 MNHNY, CDR2 SVGAGI (reference sequence). The CDR3 is 13 amino acids. CDR3 in DNA: TGTGCCAGCAGGGACAGTGGTTACAATGAGCAGTTCTTC. It translates to CASRDSGYNEQFF.

The chain has TRBV5-1 and TRBJ1-6, with D maybe TRBD1 (5 bases). The CDR3 sequence is 16 residues long. Germline CDR1 reads SGHRS; CDR2 reads YFSETQ. V dropped 3 bases and J dropped 11 bases, with 21 bases sitting between them. The DNA for the CDR3 is TGCGCCAGCAGCTCGGCTGGTGCGGGGGGTTCGACACCCCTCCACTTT. Translation: CASSSAGAGGSTPLHF.

The chain is built from TRBV19 and TRBJ1-5; TRBD1 is a possible D gene (6 bases). The CDR3 is 15 residues long. Trimming stripped 1 base from V and 3 bases from J, with 10 bases between. CDR1 and CDR2 from the germline V gene are LNHDA and SQIVND (reference sequence). The CDR3, as DNA: TGTGCCAGTAGTATAGGGCCAGGGGACAATCAGCCCCAGCATTTT. It codes for CASSIGPGDNQPQHF. Full variable domain (remainder filled in from reference TRBV19 and TRBJ1-5): DGGITQSPKYLFRKEGQNVTLSCEQNLNHDAMYWYRQDPGQGLRLIYYSQIVNDFQKGDIAEGYSVSREKKESFPLTVTSAQKNPTAFYLCASSIGPGDNQPQHFGDGTRLSIL.

The chain is built from TRBV7-9 and TRBJ1-1, with D uncertain. The germline V and J ends were trimmed by 8 bases and 5 bases, with 9 bases remaining between them. CDR3 size: 11 residues. Germline-derived CDR1 and CDR2 are SEHNR and FQNEAQ (reference sequence). This CDR3 reads CASSHQTEAFF. The DNA for the CDR3 is TGTGCCAGCTCCCACCAGACTGAAGCTTTCTTT.

V and J are TRBV27 and TRBJ2-1; TRBD2 agrees at 10 bases. The germline V gene encodes CDR1 MNHEY and CDR2 SMNVEV (reference sequence). Losses at the gene ends were 5 bases for V and 7 bases for J; bases not matched to a gene: 8. The CDR3 consists of 15 residues. The CDR3 sequence is CASSPTSGVFNEQFF. DNA for the CDR3: TGTGCCAGCAGTCCTACTAGCGGGGTCTTTAATGAGCAGTTCTTC.

The V and J genes are TRBV4-1 and TRBJ1-2; TRBD1 is a possible D gene (5 bases). CDR3 length equals 20 residues. Germline lookup yields CDR1 MGHRA and CDR2 YSYEKL. Trimming shortened V by 5 bases and J by 2 bases, and 30 bases separated the two germline ends. The CDR3 loop reads CASSLRASNLEPTANYGYTF. In DNA, the CDR3 is TGCGCCAGCAGCTTACGTGCGTCGAACTTGGAACCGACAGCAAACTATGGCTACACCTTC.

The rearrangement links TRBV29-1 to TRBJ2-7; 9 bases map to TRBD1. V was clipped by 5 bases and J by 2 bases; unmatched bases: 4. This CDR3 comprises 13 residues. CDR1 is SQVTM and CDR2 is ANQGSEA in the germline V gene. CDR3 nucleotides: TGCAGCGTTATACAGGGGGCCACCTACGAGCAGTACTTC. It specifies CSVIQGATYEQYF.

The chain couples TRBV18 to TRBJ1-1, with 8 bases fitting TRBD1. Germline V CDR1 and CDR2: KGHSH, LQKENI. The CDR3 is 14 residues long. J lost 4 bases, V lost 3 bases, and 4 bases had no gene match. For the CDR3, the DNA is TGTGCCAGCTCACCCAGGGGGCAAGGCACTGAAGCTTTCTTT. This encodes CASSPRGQGTEAFF.

This chain joins TRBV5-1 and TRBJ1-1; 9 positions match TRBD1. Germline CDR1 and CDR2: SGHRS and YFSETQ. Trimming took 0 bases from V and 0 from J; bases not matched to a gene: 12. This CDR3 spans 19 amino acids. DNA for the CDR3: TGCGCCAGCAGCTTGGGGGGGACAGGGTGGAACTACATGAACACTGAAGCTTTCTTT. Protein sequence: CASSLGGTGWNYMNTEAFF.

A few counts support this clone. The rearrangement uses TRBV5-8 and TRBJ2-1, with TRBD1 matching over 8 bases. The germline V gene encodes CDR1 SGHTS and CDR2 YDEGEE. V lost 2 bases, J lost 9 bases, and 1 base stayed unmatched. The CDR3 contains 12 residues. The CDR3 sequence: CASSLQGGEQFF. DNA for the CDR3: TGTGCCAGCAGCTTACAGGGGGGTGAGCAGTTCTTC.

This chain uses TRBV11-2 with TRBJ2-7; the D gene is possibly TRBD2 (5 bases). CDR3 size: 14 residues. The V gene's germline CDR1 is SGHAT and CDR2 FQNNGV. Trimming left V 1 base short and J 3 bases short, with 10 bases between. The CDR3 sequence is CASSLALVGYEQYF. The CDR3 DNA reads as TGTGCCAGCAGCTTAGCACTAGTCGGCTACGAGCAGTACTTC.

V usage is TRBV10-3 and J usage is TRBJ1-4; D possibly corresponds to TRBD1 (5 bases). The CDR3 has 16 residues. CDR1 and CDR2 from the germline V gene are ENHRY and SYGVKD. V lost 0 bases and J 7 bases, leaving 15 bases between the germline ends. CDR3: CAISESSGPGGEKLFF. In nucleotides, the CDR3 is TGTGCCATCAGTGAGTCTTCCGGCCCGGGGGGTGAAAAACTGTTTTTT.

The chain is built from TRBV5-6 and TRBJ2-1; tentatively, D is TRBD1 (6 bases). Germline V gene data show CDR1 as SGHDT and CDR2 as YYEEEE. Between the trimmed V and J ends, which lost 4 bases and 5 bases, there was a span of 16 bases. CDR3 length: 15 residues. CDR3 sequence reads: CASSSLRGADNEQFF. CDR3 DNA: TGTGCCAGCAGCAGTCTCAGGGGCGCTGACAATGAGCAGTTCTTC.

The V gene is TRBV11-1, the J gene TRBJ2-5; D is unclear. V gave up 1 base and J gave up 4 bases, with 7 bases separating them. This CDR3 has 13 residues. Per the germline V gene, CDR1 is SGHAT and CDR2 is FQDESV (reference sequence). DNA of the CDR3: TGTGCCAGCAGCTTAGGGGCAGCAGAGACCCAGTACTTC. Its translation: CASSLGAAETQYF.

This CDR3 is CASSLEGQGTDGYTF. In DNA, the CDR3 is TGCGCCAGCAGCTTGGAGGGACAGGGAACGGATGGCTACACCTTC. The gene calls are TRBV5-1 and TRBJ1-2; TRBD1 matches at 9 bases. The CDR3 totals 15 residues. V trimming: 0 bases; J trimming: 6 bases; junction bases outside the gene matches: 6. CDR1 is SGHRS and CDR2 is YFSETQ in the germline V gene.

The rearrangement joins TRBV30 to TRBJ1-4; D ambiguous. CDR3 size: 11 residues. The V gene lost 3 bases and the J gene lost 5 bases, with 4 bases spanning the gap. Germline V lookup: CDR1 GTSNPN, CDR2 SVGIG (reference sequence). CDR3: CAWSLNEKLFF. DNA of the CDR3: TGTGCCTGGAGCCTAAATGAAAAACTGTTTTTT.

The CDR3 loop reads CASSVASGQGPSPLHF. As DNA, the CDR3 is TGTGCCAGCAGCGTAGCGTCGGGACAGGGTCCCTCGCCCCTCCACTTT. The rearrangement joins TRBV9 to TRBJ1-6; 9 bases align to TRBD1. Trimming cost V 0 bases and J 13 bases; bases outside gene matches: 11. The germline CDR1 and CDR2 sequences are SGDLS and YYNGEE. This CDR3 is 16 amino acids long.

V usage is TRBV9 and J usage is TRBJ2-3; 7 positions match TRBD2. Looked up from germline, CDR1 is SGDLS and CDR2 is YYNGEE. The CDR3 is 16 residues long. The trim removed 0 bases at V and 0 bases at J, leaving 4 bases unmatched. CDR3 in amino acids: CASSVDAGESTDTQYF. The CDR3 DNA sequence: TGTGCCAGCAGCGTAGATGCGGGGGAAAGCACAGATACGCAGTATTTT. Complete variable domain (other parts from reference TRBV9 and TRBJ2-3): DSGVTQTPKHLITATGQRVTLRCSPRSGDLSVYWYQQSLDQGLQFLIQYYNGEERAKGNILERFSAQQFPDLHSELNLSSLELGDSALYFCASSVDAGESTDTQYFGPGTRLTVL.

The genes are TRBV7-6 and TRBJ2-5, with TRBD2 matching 8 bases. V dropped 5 bases and J dropped 5; count of bases not matched to a gene: 7. Germline-derived CDR1 and CDR2 are SGHVS and FNYEAQ. This CDR3 has 14 residues. The CDR3 loop reads CASSEPGGPETQYF. CDR3 bases: TGTGCCAGCAGCGAACCGGGGGGGCCGGAGACCCAGTACTTC.

This clone occurred a few times. The rearrangement joins TRBV10-1 to TRBJ1-1; D may be TRBD1 (6 bases). Trimming pared 4 bases from V and 0 bases from J, leaving 9 bases between. The CDR3 is 14 amino acids. The V gene's germline CDR1 is WNHNN and CDR2 SYGVQD (reference sequence). CDR3 region: CASSGDRLNTEAFF. The CDR3 nucleotides read TGCGCCAGCAGTGGAGACAGGTTGAACACTGAAGCTTTCTTT.